This TCR beta chain came from a study of CDR3 diversity in severe acne (dated by TCRdb to between 2018 and 2020). Receptors were amplified or captured by PCR. Sequenced using an Illumina HiSeq 2000. TCRdb itself trimmed the public reads at Q25 with fastp, ran MiXCR and retained productive beta chains. Every distinct CDR3 protein forms one entry, paired with its most common genes and DNA. The sample includes more than 85,000 distinct CDR3 sequences, with under 55% observed a single time. Around a tenth of the sample belongs to the ten largest clones. From its cysteine to its phenylalanine, the CDR3 spans 16 amino acids. Only CDR3 DNA remains: 48 bases, in frame from the first base. Ends trimmed: V by 3 bases, J by 6 bases; bases unmatched to a gene: 11. As encoded in the germline V gene, CDR1 is WSHSY while CDR2 is SAAADI. Turning to this clonotype: The specificity of this receptor is unknown. Within one base of it there is no much larger clone, and no base qualities were kept.

The sequenced sample consisted of blood. The clonotype was recovered from a male donor with severe acne vulgaris. Rearrangement joined TRBV10-2 to TRBJ2-7, with TRBD2 identical over 10 junction bases. The CDR3 loop reads CASSESLLAGEVEQYF. The DNA sequence is as follows: TGCGCCAGCAGTGAATCCCTCCTAGCGGGAGAGGTCGAGCAGTACTTC.